The source of this T cell receptor (beta chain) is a study of post-analysis software for immune sequencing data. Presence of unique molecular identifiers characterized the TCR beta cDNA libraries. cDNA molecules numbering approximately 500,000 came from approximately 1 to 10 million T cells. MiXCR was run by TCRdb on the PCR reads, yielding one entry per CDR3 protein. The table includes more than 500,000 distinct CDR3 sequences, less than 40% detected once. The TCR originated in a girl under 18 with multiple sclerosis. The sequenced material came from blood.

In DNA, the CDR3 is TGTGCCAGCAGCTTACTTCCTTGGGGGGGGGAGACCCAGTACTTC. Amino acids: CASSLLPWGGETQYF. This chain links TRBV7-9 with TRBJ2-5; 7 positions match TRBD2. The germline CDR1 and CDR2 sequences are SEHNR and FQNEAQ (reference sequence). With 2 bases clipped from V and 5 bases from J, the junction kept 8 bases outside the gene matches. CDR3 size: 15 residues.